These 9 T cell receptor beta chains originate from one sample sequenced in a study of T cells in Graves' hyperthyroidism and ophthalmopathy. TCR beta CDR3 region amplification was performed from RNA transcripts. HTBI primers were employed in a first-round RT-PCR of the TCR CDR3. Using its own MiXCR run on the multiplex PCR reads, TCRdb lists one record per CDR3 protein. Of over 550,000 distinct CDR3 sequences listed, 16% are singletons. Sequences were obtained from blood. These receptors all stem from a woman aged 18 to 35 with Graves' hyperthyroidism.

The rearrangement uses TRBV7-2 and TRBJ2-3, with D perhaps matching TRBD1 or TRBD2 (6 bases each). Trimming pared 3 bases from V and 12 bases from J, leaving 25 bases between. Germline assignment: CDR1 SGHTA and CDR2 FQGNSA. CDR3 length: 16 amino acids. CDR3 DNA sequence: TGTGCCAGCAGCTTCTTGGGGGGCACAGGGTCGGGGAATCAGTATTTT. Translating it yields CASSFLGGTGSGNQYF. Variable domain in full (rest from reference TRBV7-2 and TRBJ2-3): GAGVSQSPSNKVTEKGKDVELRCDPISGHTALYWYRQSLGQGLEFLIYFQGNSAPDKSGLPSDRFSAERTGGSVSTLTIQRTQQEDSAVYLCASSFLGGTGSGNQYFGPGTRLTVL.

This clonotype was detected a few times. V usage is TRBV20-1 and J usage is TRBJ2-7; a weak D match, TRBD2 (6 bases). V was clipped by 5 bases and J by 6 bases, with 11 bases between them. The CDR3 is 11 residues long. CDR1 is DFQATT, CDR2 SNEGSKA, per germline (reference sequence). CDR3 residues: CSARGGPEQYF. The DNA of the CDR3 is TGCAGTGCTCGGGGAGGTCCCGAGCAGTACTTC.

The J gene is TRBJ2-3, the V gene TRBV14; D not resolved. V was pared by 5 bases and J by 5 bases, with 11 bases between. CDR1 SGHDN and CDR2 FVKESK come from the germline V gene. The CDR3 is 13 amino acids. The CDR3 here is CASSVLWGDTQYF. The CDR3 coding sequence is TGTGCCAGCAGCGTACTGTGGGGAGATACGCAGTATTTT.

As concerns this clonotype: A clone one base away is much larger, so this may be a read error. The rearrangement joins TRBV28 to TRBJ1-2; 10 nucleotides match TRBD1. With V trimmed by 5 bases and J by 0 bases, 9 bases remained unmatched. CDR1 is MDHEN and CDR2 is SYDVKM in the germline V gene. The CDR3 loop spans 17 amino acids. DNA of the CDR3: TGTGCCAGCAGTAGCACCGGGACAGGGGTCACTAACTATGGCTACACCTTC. Residues: CASSSTGTGVTNYGYTF.

V is TRBV12-5 and J is TRBJ1-5, with a possible D match to TRBD1 (6 bases). In germline, CDR1 is LGHNT, CDR2 FRNRAP. The CDR3 runs 17 residues. V lost 2 bases to trimming and J lost 0 bases, with 14 bases between them. CDR3 DNA sequence: TGTGCTAGTGGTTTGTACCTAGGACAGCTTAGCAATCAGCCCCAGCATTTT. This gives the protein CASGLYLGQLSNQPQHF.

In this sample, this clonotype turned up a few times. The chain recombines TRBV6-1 with TRBJ2-3; tentative D call: TRBD2 (5 bases). CDR3 length: 14 residues. Trimming pared 9 bases from V and 6 bases from J, leaving 19 bases between. Germline lookup yields CDR1 MNHNS and CDR2 SASEGT. CDR3 nucleotides: TGTGCCAGTATAGCGTCAGCCCTGGGGGATACGCAGTATTTT. Its translation: CASIASALGDTQYF.

This clonotype was counted only a few times. V gene TRBV4-3 combines with J gene TRBJ1-2; D uncertain. Germline V gene lookup returns CDR1 LGHNA and CDR2 YSLEER. This CDR3 contains 14 residues. The V end lost 4 bases, the J end lost 7 bases, and 16 bases lay between the germline ends. The CDR3 here is CASSPRLGSSGYTF. CDR3 bases: TGCGCCAGCAGCCCGAGGTTGGGTTCTTCTGGCTACACCTTC.

This clonotype was counted a few times. The rearrangement links TRBV4-3 to TRBJ1-2, with a tentative D call TRBD1 (6 bases). Per germline, CDR1 LGHNA and CDR2 YSLEER. The CDR3 is 14 residues long. V was clipped by 0 bases and J by 5 bases, with 10 bases between them. CDR3 sequence (DNA): TGCGCCAGCAGCCAAGATGTAACAGGGTATGGCTACACCTTC. It codes for CASSQDVTGYGYTF.

Ten or more counts support this clonotype. The V and J genes are TRBV2 and TRBJ2-1; D is unclear. Germline values: CDR1 SNHLY, CDR2 FYNNEI. Trimming removed 1 base at V and 7 bases at J, with 2 bases between. There are 11 residues in the CDR3. The CDR3 DNA reads TGTGCCAGCAGTGAAGGAAATGAGCAGTTCTTC. It specifies CASSEGNEQFF.